This is a list of T cell receptor beta chains from one sample in a study of blood T cells in healthy people across ages. Each CDR3 protein is one row after TCRdb ran MiXCR on the 5' RACE reads. The table includes about 640,000 distinct CDR3 sequences, 58% detected once. Sample: blood. The receptor set was obtained from a man in his 60s in good health. Each CDR3 is given with its conserved first and last residue. Fields, in order: clone size, J gene, D gene, V gene, CDR3 DNA, CDR3 protein. A D gene is named only where the DNA matches it firmly. Clone size is not always given. Where it is, it says once, few, many or a class for expanded clones.

abundance: .; j_gene: TRBJ2-3; d_gene: .; v_gene: TRBV2; CDR3nt: TGTGCCAGCAGCCTCCTTAATCCTAGCACAGATACGCAGTATTTT; CDR3aa: CASSLLNPSTDTQYF
abundance: few; j_gene: TRBJ1-1; d_gene: .; v_gene: TRBV20-1; CDR3nt: TGCAGTGCTAGAAGGACAGCATTCGCTGAAGCTTTCTTT; CDR3aa: CSARRTAFAEAFF
abundance: .; j_gene: TRBJ2-2; d_gene: .; v_gene: TRBV5-1; CDR3nt: TGCGCCAGCAGCGACAGTACCGGGGAGCTGTTTTTT; CDR3aa: CASSDSTGELFF
abundance: .; j_gene: TRBJ2-5; d_gene: .; v_gene: TRBV5-1; CDR3nt: TGCGCCAGCAGCTTGGCGGGGGGCAGGAAAGAGACCCAGTACTTC; CDR3aa: CASSLAGGRKETQYF
abundance: few; j_gene: TRBJ2-3; d_gene: TRBD2; v_gene: TRBV20-1; CDR3nt: TGCAGTGTTAGGATAGCGGGATCGTACACAGATACGCAGTATTTT; CDR3aa: CSVRIAGSYTDTQYF
abundance: .; j_gene: TRBJ2-3; d_gene: TRBD2; v_gene: TRBV9; CDR3nt: TGTGCCAGCAGCTCCAGCGGGGGAACCTATACGCAGTATTTT; CDR3aa: CASSSSGGTYTQYF
abundance: .; j_gene: TRBJ2-6; d_gene: .; v_gene: TRBV25-1; CDR3nt: TGTGCCAGCAGTGATTTGGCAGGACAGCTCTTCCCTGGGGCCAACGTCCTGACTTTC; CDR3aa: CASSDLAGQLFPGANVLTF
abundance: .; j_gene: TRBJ1-2; d_gene: .; v_gene: TRBV5-1; CDR3nt: TGCGCCAGCAGCTTTTCCACGCAAGCTAACTATGGCTACACCTTC; CDR3aa: CASSFSTQANYGYTF
abundance: .; j_gene: TRBJ1-6; d_gene: .; v_gene: TRBV6-1; CDR3nt: TGTGCCAGCACTCTAGAGGGGCTGCTCTATAATTCACCCCTCCACTTT; CDR3aa: CASTLEGLLYNSPLHF
abundance: .; j_gene: TRBJ2-5; d_gene: TRBD2; v_gene: TRBV6-1; CDR3nt: TGTGCCAGCAGTGAGGCTAGCGGTGAGGAGACCCAGTACTTC; CDR3aa: CASSEASGEETQYF
abundance: .; j_gene: TRBJ2-1; d_gene: TRBD2; v_gene: TRBV7-2; CDR3nt: TGTGCCAGCAGCTTAGGGACTAGCGGGAGCAATGAGCAGTTCTTC; CDR3aa: CASSLGTSGSNEQFF
abundance: .; j_gene: TRBJ2-5; d_gene: .; v_gene: TRBV7-6; CDR3nt: TGTGCCAGCAGCATGGGAGGGGGCCAAGAGACCCAGTACTTC; CDR3aa: CASSMGGGQETQYF
abundance: .; j_gene: TRBJ2-4; d_gene: TRBD2; v_gene: TRBV9; CDR3nt: TGTGCCAGCAGCGCTCCTAGCGGGGGAGCCAAAAACATTCAGTACTTC; CDR3aa: CASSAPSGGAKNIQYF
abundance: .; j_gene: TRBJ1-6; d_gene: .; v_gene: TRBV29-1; CDR3nt: TGCAGCCCGGGCGGCTATAATTCACCCCTCCACTTT; CDR3aa: CSPGGYNSPLHF
abundance: .; j_gene: TRBJ2-6; d_gene: TRBD1; v_gene: TRBV7-2; CDR3nt: TGTGCCAGCAGCTTCCTGTCAGGGGGCGCTGGGGCCAACGTCCTGACTTTC; CDR3aa: CASSFLSGGAGANVLTF
abundance: .; j_gene: TRBJ1-1; d_gene: TRBD1; v_gene: TRBV10-3; CDR3nt: TGTGCCATCAGTGAAGACAGGGGGATCACTGAAGCTTTCTTT; CDR3aa: CAISEDRGITEAFF
abundance: few; j_gene: TRBJ1-5; d_gene: TRBD1; v_gene: TRBV20-1; CDR3nt: TGCAGTGCTAGCTTAGGGACAGGCACTCAGCCCCAGCATTTT; CDR3aa: CSASLGTGTQPQHF
abundance: once; j_gene: TRBJ1-4; d_gene: .; v_gene: TRBV6-6; CDR3nt: TGTGCCAGCAGTTACCAGAGTAATGAAAAACTGTTTTTT; CDR3aa: CASSYQSNEKLFF
abundance: .; j_gene: TRBJ2-7; d_gene: .; v_gene: TRBV19; CDR3nt: TGTGCCAGTAGTACCGGACAGCAGTACAATGAGCAGTACTTC; CDR3aa: CASSTGQQYNEQYF
abundance: few; j_gene: TRBJ2-7; d_gene: .; v_gene: TRBV29-1; CDR3nt: TGCAGCGTTGAAAGGGACTCCTACGAGCAGTACTTC; CDR3aa: CSVERDSYEQYF
abundance: once; j_gene: TRBJ2-1; d_gene: .; v_gene: TRBV4-2; CDR3nt: TGTGCCAGCAGCCCCGGCGGCCCCAGCGATAAGCAGTTCTTC; CDR3aa: CASSPGGPSDKQFF
abundance: once; j_gene: TRBJ2-5; d_gene: .; v_gene: TRBV9; CDR3nt: TGTGCCAGCAGGGGTCAAGCGGGAGAGACCCAGTACTTC; CDR3aa: CASRGQAGETQYF
abundance: .; j_gene: TRBJ2-3; d_gene: .; v_gene: TRBV12-3/TRBV12-4; CDR3nt: TGTGCCGACGGGGATTCCACAGATACGCAGTATTTT; CDR3aa: CADGDSTDTQYF
abundance: .; j_gene: TRBJ2-3; d_gene: TRBD2; v_gene: TRBV3-1; CDR3nt: TGTGCCAGCAGCCAAGAAGGGAAGCGGGAGTCGGGAACAGATACGCAGTATTTT; CDR3aa: CASSQEGKRESGTDTQYF
abundance: many; j_gene: TRBJ2-7; d_gene: TRBD2; v_gene: TRBV20-1; CDR3nt: TGCAGTGCTGGGGGGGGGCTAGCGGGAGGGCAATACGAGCAGTACTTC; CDR3aa: CSAGGGLAGGQYEQYF
abundance: .; j_gene: TRBJ2-7; d_gene: .; v_gene: TRBV5-1; CDR3nt: TGCGCCAGCAGCAACTGGGCCTACGAGCAGTACTTC; CDR3aa: CASSNWAYEQYF
abundance: once; j_gene: TRBJ2-5; d_gene: TRBD1; v_gene: TRBV4-1; CDR3nt: TGCGCCAGCAGCCAGAAGTTCGGACAGGGAGAGACCCAGTACTTC; CDR3aa: CASSQKFGQGETQYF
abundance: .; j_gene: TRBJ2-6; d_gene: .; v_gene: TRBV7-9; CDR3nt: TGTGCCAGCAGCTTAGCGCTCGGCAGCGTCCTGACTTTC; CDR3aa: CASSLALGSVLTF
abundance: .; j_gene: TRBJ2-7; d_gene: .; v_gene: TRBV5-1; CDR3nt: TGCGCCAGCAGCCCCCGGGGGGACATCTTTACCTACGAGCAGTACTTC; CDR3aa: CASSPRGDIFTYEQYF
abundance: .; j_gene: TRBJ2-7; d_gene: TRBD2; v_gene: TRBV27; CDR3nt: TGTGCCTCAGTGGGGGGAGGGCCCTACGAGCAGTACTTC; CDR3aa: CASVGGGPYEQYF
abundance: .; j_gene: TRBJ2-5; d_gene: TRBD2; v_gene: TRBV29-1; CDR3nt: TGCGGCGTCCCTATAGCGGGAGGGGAAGAGACCCAGTACTTC; CDR3aa: CGVPIAGGEETQYF
abundance: .; j_gene: TRBJ1-1; d_gene: .; v_gene: TRBV5-1; CDR3nt: TGCGCCAGCAGCTTGGGTGGGGGCACGAACACTGAAGCTTTCTTT; CDR3aa: CASSLGGGTNTEAFF
abundance: .; j_gene: TRBJ2-5; d_gene: TRBD1; v_gene: TRBV2; CDR3nt: TGTGCCAGCAGTGAAGGCGGGACAGGTTTGTTCAATGAGCGGTACTTC; CDR3aa: CASSEGGTGLFNERYF
abundance: few; j_gene: TRBJ1-6; d_gene: TRBD1; v_gene: TRBV25-1; CDR3nt: TGTGCCAGCAGTTTAACAGGGGGAAGATCACCCCTCCACTTT; CDR3aa: CASSLTGGRSPLHF
abundance: few; j_gene: TRBJ2-4; d_gene: .; v_gene: TRBV11-2; CDR3nt: TGTGCCAGCAGCTCGTTTCCTAGCAGTGGCATTCAGTACTTC; CDR3aa: CASSSFPSSGIQYF
abundance: .; j_gene: TRBJ1-3; d_gene: .; v_gene: TRBV20-1; CDR3nt: TGCAGTGCTGGACCGGACGGAAACACCATATATTTT; CDR3aa: CSAGPDGNTIYF
abundance: .; j_gene: TRBJ2-2; d_gene: TRBD1; v_gene: TRBV20-1; CDR3nt: TGCAGTGCTAGAGATGAGGGGGGACAGGCCAACACCGGGGAGCTGTTTTTT; CDR3aa: CSARDEGGQANTGELFF
abundance: many; j_gene: TRBJ2-7; d_gene: TRBD2; v_gene: TRBV20-1; CDR3nt: TGCAGTGCTCATAGCGGGGGCCCTCTATACGAGCAGTACTTC; CDR3aa: CSAHSGGPLYEQYF